Sequencing of this T cell receptor (beta chain) was carried out in a study of blood T cell repertoires in COVID-19. Seattle's enrolled individuals joined amid active infection and were then monitored longitudinally. The data were produced by immunoSEQ multiplex PCR, yet TCRdb's version contains in-frame clones alone and is incomplete. The data contain fewer than 350,000 clones, approximately 87% of them singletons. V shed 11 bases and J 3 bases; nucleotides not matched to a gene: 4. Germline lookup yields CDR1 SEHNR and CDR2 FQNEAQ (reference sequence). There are 13 residues in the CDR3. The specimen was peripheral blood. The chain uses TRBV7-9 and TRBJ2-2; the match to TRBD2 covers 9 bases. The clonotype originates from a young woman with COVID-19, enrolled during active disease. This chain's CDR3 is CARGGAHTGELFF. The CDR3 DNA reads as TGTGCCCGCGGGGGGGCCCACACCGGGGAGCTGTTTTTT.